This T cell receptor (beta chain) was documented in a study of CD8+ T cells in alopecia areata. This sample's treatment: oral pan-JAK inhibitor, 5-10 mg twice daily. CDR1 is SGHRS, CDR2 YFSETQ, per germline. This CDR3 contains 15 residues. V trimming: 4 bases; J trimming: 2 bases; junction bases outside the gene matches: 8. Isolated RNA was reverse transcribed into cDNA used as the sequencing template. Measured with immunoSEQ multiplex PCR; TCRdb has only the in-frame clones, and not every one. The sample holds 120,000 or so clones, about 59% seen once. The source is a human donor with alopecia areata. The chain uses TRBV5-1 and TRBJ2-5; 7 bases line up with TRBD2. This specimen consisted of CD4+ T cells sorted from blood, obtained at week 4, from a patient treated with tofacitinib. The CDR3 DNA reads TGCGCCAGCAGCGGCGGGCTAGCGGTACAAGAGACCCAGTACTTC. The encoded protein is CASSGGLAVQETQYF. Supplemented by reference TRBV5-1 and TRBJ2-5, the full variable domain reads KAGVTQTPRYLIKTRGQQVTLSCSPISGHRSVSWYQQTPGQGLQFLFEYFSETQRNKGNFPGRFSGRQFSNSRSEMNVSTLELGDSALYLCASSGGLAVQETQYFGPGTRLLVL.